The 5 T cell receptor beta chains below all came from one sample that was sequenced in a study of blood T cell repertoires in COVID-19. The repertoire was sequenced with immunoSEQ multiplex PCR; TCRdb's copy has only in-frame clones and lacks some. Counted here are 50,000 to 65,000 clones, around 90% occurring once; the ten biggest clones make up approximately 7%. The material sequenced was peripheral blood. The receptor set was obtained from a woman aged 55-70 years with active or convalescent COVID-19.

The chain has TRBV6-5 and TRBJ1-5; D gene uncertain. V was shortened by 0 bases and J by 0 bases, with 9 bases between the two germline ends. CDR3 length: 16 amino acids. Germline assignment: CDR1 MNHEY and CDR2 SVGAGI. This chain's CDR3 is CASSYSGVGSNQPQHF. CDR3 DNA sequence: TGTGCCAGCAGTTACTCCGGGGTCGGTAGCAATCAGCCCCAGCATTTT.

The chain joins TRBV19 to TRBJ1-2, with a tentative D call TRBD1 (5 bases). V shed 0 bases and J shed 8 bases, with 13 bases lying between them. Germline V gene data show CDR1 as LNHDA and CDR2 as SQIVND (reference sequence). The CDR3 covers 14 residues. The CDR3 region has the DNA TGTGCCAGTAGTATAGATGACAGTCTATGGGGCTACACCTTC. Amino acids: CASSIDDSLWGYTF.

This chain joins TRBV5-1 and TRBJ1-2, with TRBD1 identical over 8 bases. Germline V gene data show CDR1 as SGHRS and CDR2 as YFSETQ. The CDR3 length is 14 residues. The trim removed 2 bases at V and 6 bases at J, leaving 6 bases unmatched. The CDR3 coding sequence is TGCGCCAGCAGCTTCCAGGACAGGGCCGATGGCTACACCTTC. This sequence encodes CASSFQDRADGYTF.

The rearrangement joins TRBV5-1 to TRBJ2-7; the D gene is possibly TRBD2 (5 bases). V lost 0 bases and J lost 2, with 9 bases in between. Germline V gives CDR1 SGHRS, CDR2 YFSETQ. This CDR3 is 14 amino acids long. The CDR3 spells CASSLDRGAYEQYF. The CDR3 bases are TGCGCCAGCAGCTTGGATCGGGGAGCCTACGAGCAGTACTTC.

CDR3 sequence reads: CASSVALAGGFTDTQYF. Here the CDR3 DNA reads TGTGCCAGCAGCGTAGCTCTAGCGGGAGGGTTCACAGATACGCAGTATTTT. This rearrangement joins TRBV9 to TRBJ2-3; 12 bases are a match to TRBD2. The CDR3 runs 17 residues. J was trimmed by 2 bases and V by 0 bases; bases with no gene match: 4. CDR1 is SGDLS, CDR2 YYNGEE, per germline.